This T cell receptor (beta chain) was sequenced for a study of T cell clonality in common variable immunodeficiency. Ten or more counts support this clone. The missing CDR3 end, 3 residues past where the read stops, is filled in from the germline J gene. The table came from immunoSEQ multiplex PCR; TCRdb's copy has only in-frame clones and leaves some out. Altogether tens of thousands of clones were found in the sample, and no singletons occur. CDR3 size: 15 residues. CDR1 and CDR2 from the germline V gene are SEHNR and FQNEAQ (reference sequence). V was shortened by 2 bases and J by 3 bases, with 14 bases between the two germline ends.

This chain uses TRBV7-9 with TRBJ2-7, with D possibly TRBD1 on 5 matching bases. The TCR comes from a person between 18 and 69 years old in good health. The sample was peripheral blood mononuclear cells. CDR3 protein: CASSLIQGQGYEQYF. The DNA read from the CDR3 is TGTGCCAGCAGCTTAATCCAGGGTCAAGGCTACGAG.